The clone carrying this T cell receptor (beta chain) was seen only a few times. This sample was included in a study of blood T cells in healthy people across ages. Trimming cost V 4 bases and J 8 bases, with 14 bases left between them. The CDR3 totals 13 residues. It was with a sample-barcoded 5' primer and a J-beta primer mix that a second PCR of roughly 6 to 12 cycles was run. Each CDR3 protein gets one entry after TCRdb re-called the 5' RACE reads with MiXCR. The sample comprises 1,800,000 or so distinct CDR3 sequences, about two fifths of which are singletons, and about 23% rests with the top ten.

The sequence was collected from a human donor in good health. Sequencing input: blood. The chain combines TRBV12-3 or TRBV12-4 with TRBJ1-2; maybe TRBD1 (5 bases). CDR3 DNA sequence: TGTGCCAGCAGTTCGTTCCAGGGAGCAGGCTACACCTTC. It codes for CASSSFQGAGYTF.